One and the same sample provided the 5 T cell receptor beta chains below, sequenced in a study of blood T cells in healthy people across ages. It was with a sample-barcoded 5' primer and a J-beta primer mix that a second PCR of roughly 6 to 12 cycles was run. TCRdb ran MiXCR on the 5' RACE reads and lists one entry per CDR3 protein. Of more than 800,000 distinct CDR3 sequences in the sample, 35% to 50% were seen once. Input material: blood. These TCRs come from a woman aged 55-75 years in good health.

This chain connects TRBV18 to TRBJ1-2; possibly TRBD1 for D (5 bases). The CDR3 spans 14 residues. V was shortened by 4 bases and J by 4 bases, with 13 bases between the two germline ends. From germline, CDR1 is KGHSH and CDR2 LQKENI. The CDR3: CASSQAEGPYGYTF. CDR3 in DNA: TGTGCCAGCTCACAGGCGGAGGGACCCTATGGCTACACCTTC.

This chain links TRBV5-1 with TRBJ2-1, with TRBD2 matching over 9 bases. The CDR3 totals 14 residues. CDR1 and CDR2 from the germline V gene are SGHRS and YFSETQ. Germline trimming cut 7 bases from V and 6 bases from J; bases unmatched to any gene: 8. Written as DNA, the CDR3 is TGCGCCAGCCTATCGGCGGGAGGGTCCAATGAGCAGTTCTTC. Amino acids: CASLSAGGSNEQFF.

The CDR3 reads CASSFGATGGSPLHF. The CDR3 DNA reads TGTGCCAGCAGCTTCGGGGCTACCGGAGGTTCACCCCTCCACTTT. The chain joins TRBV5-6 to TRBJ1-6, with a possible D match to TRBD1 (5 bases). There are 15 residues in the CDR3. Germline-derived CDR1 and CDR2 are SGHDT and YYEEEE. With 2 bases removed from V and 9 bases from J, the gap between germline ends came to 15 bases. The entire variable domain, with the rest obtained from reference TRBV5-6 and TRBJ1-6, is as follows: DAGVTQSPTHLIKTRGQQVTLRCSPKSGHDTVSWYQQALGQGPQFIFQYYEEEERQRGNFPDRFSGHQFPNYSSELNVNALLLGDSALYLCASSFGATGGSPLHFGNGTRLTVT.

This clonotype has only a few counts. CDR3 in DNA: TGTGCCAGCAGCCAAGATTGGCTAGCGGGAGGAGAGCAGTTCTTC. The encoded protein is CASSQDWLAGGEQFF. The chain joins TRBV4-2 to TRBJ2-1, with 11 bases matching TRBD2. This CDR3 has 15 amino acids. CDR1 and CDR2 (germline): LGHNA, YNFKEQ. V gave up 0 bases and J gave up 10 bases; unmatched junction bases: 5.

CDR3 nucleotides: TGTGCCAGCAGTTTCGTCCCCGGGACTAGCGGGTACAATGAGCAGTTCTTC. Amino acid sequence: CASSFVPGTSGYNEQFF. This rearrangement joins TRBV12-3 or TRBV12-4 to TRBJ2-1, with 12 bases matching TRBD2. The CDR3 length is 17 residues. The ends lost 3 bases at V and 4 bases at J; junction bases unmatched: 7.